This passage covers 32 T cell receptor beta chains from one sample sequenced in a study of cytomegalovirus exposure and HLA in healthy donors. Researchers ran the PCR with 60 Vbeta and 13 Jbeta primers. TCRdb's copy holds only in-frame clones and misses some; the assay was immunoSEQ multiplex PCR. The sample has around 130,000 clones, around 83% seen once; the top ten hold approximately 1%. The specimen sequenced was PBMCs. The receptors stem from a human donor in good health.

The chain has TRBV9 and TRBJ1-6; D not certain. The CDR3 contains 16 residues. Germline values: CDR1 SGDLS, CDR2 YYNGEE. The ends were cut back, 0 bases at V and 6 bases at J, with 13 bases in the middle. This CDR3 is CASSVGSHLPNSPLHF. The CDR3 DNA reads TGTGCCAGCAGCGTAGGGTCACATTTGCCTAATTCACCCCTCCACTTT.

The genes are TRBV9 and TRBJ1-6, with D possibly being TRBD1 (5 bases). V was clipped by 4 bases and J by 5 bases, with 13 bases between them. Germline lookup yields CDR1 SGDLS and CDR2 YYNGEE. The CDR3 covers 15 residues. CDR3: CASSLSGSDNSPLHF. As DNA, the CDR3 is TGTGCCAGCAGCTTATCAGGGTCCGATAATTCACCCCTCCACTTT.

The V gene is TRBV21-1, the J gene TRBJ1-1; TRBD1 is taken as the D call from the table, unchecked against the DNA. TRBV21-1 is a known pseudogene. The CDR3 spans 16 residues. The CDR3 region is CASSPMCLGRETEAFF. CDR3 DNA sequence: TGTGCCAGCAGCCCCATGTGTTTGGGCAGGGAAACTGAAGCTTTCTTT.

The V call is TRBV2, the J call TRBJ2-1, with 8 bases aligning to TRBD2. V trimming: 5 bases; J trimming: 0 bases; junction bases outside the gene matches: 6. Per the germline V gene, CDR1 is SNHLY and CDR2 is FYNNEI. The CDR3 has 16 residues. CDR3 sequence: CASSFGGGRSYNEQFF. Here the CDR3 DNA reads TGTGCCAGCAGTTTTGGCGGGGGGCGCTCCTACAATGAGCAGTTCTTC.

This clone turned up a few times. This chain connects TRBV5-6 to TRBJ2-5, with a weak D call TRBD2 (5 bases). V gave up 6 bases and J gave up 5 bases, with 14 bases separating them. This CDR3 spans 13 amino acids. Germline CDR1 SGHDT, CDR2 YYEEEE. The CDR3, as DNA: TGTGCCAGCATATCTGGACTTTCGGAGACCCAGTACTTC. Its protein is CASISGLSETQYF.

The J gene is TRBJ2-2, the V gene TRBV9; D gene unclear. This CDR3 spans 12 amino acids. V was shortened by 2 bases and J by 7 bases, with 6 bases between the two germline ends. The V gene's germline CDR1 is SGDLS and CDR2 YYNGEE. The CDR3 reads CASSVGDGELFF. In nucleotides, the CDR3 is TGTGCCAGCAGCGTTGGAGACGGGGAGCTGTTTTTT.

The chain combines TRBV7-2 with TRBJ2-1, with 11 bases identical to TRBD2. Germline V lookup: CDR1 SGHTA, CDR2 FQGNSA. V lost 4 bases, J lost 6 bases, and 5 bases stayed unmatched. CDR3 length equals 15 residues. CDR3 in amino acids: CASSWDSGGANEQFF. As DNA, the CDR3 is TGTGCCAGCAGCTGGGATAGCGGGGGGGCCAATGAGCAGTTCTTC.

This chain connects TRBV5-1 to TRBJ2-5; D is unclear. The CDR3 loop spans 13 amino acids. The germline gives CDR1 SGHRS, CDR2 YFSETQ. V lost 4 bases to trimming and J lost 5 bases, with 12 bases between them. The CDR3 DNA follows: TGCGCCAGCAGCAACCCTCTCGGGGAGACCCAGTACTTC. This encodes CASSNPLGETQYF. Filled out from reference TRBV5-1 and TRBJ2-5, the complete variable domain reads KAGVTQTPRYLIKTRGQQVTLSCSPISGHRSVSWYQQTPGQGLQFLFEYFSETQRNKGNFPGRFSGRQFSNSRSEMNVSTLELGDSALYLCASSNPLGETQYFGPGTRLLVL.

The rearrangement links TRBV2 to TRBJ2-1; TRBD2 is a possible D gene (5 bases). The CDR3 extends over 14 amino acids. The V end lost 6 bases, the J end lost 0 bases, and 9 bases lay between the germline ends. The V gene's germline CDR1 is SNHLY and CDR2 FYNNEI. CDR3 residues: CASRDLSSYNEQFF. In DNA form, the CDR3 reads TGTGCCAGCAGGGACTTGAGCTCCTACAATGAGCAGTTCTTC.

The rearrangement links TRBV6-1 to TRBJ1-5, with 9 bases that match TRBD1. The CDR3 has 13 residues. J lost 5 bases, V lost 6 bases, and 2 bases had no gene match. Looked up from germline, CDR1 is MNHNS and CDR2 is SASEGT. The CDR3 DNA sequence: TGTGCCAGCAGCCGGACAGGGGATCAGCCCCAGCATTTT. Amino acid sequence: CASSRTGDQPQHF.

The CDR3 reads CASSVWTSGGAGEQFF. DNA of the CDR3: TGTGCCAGCAGCGTATGGACTAGCGGGGGGGCCGGTGAGCAGTTCTTC. The rearrangement uses TRBV9 and TRBJ2-1; 15 nucleotides align to TRBD2. Germline loops: CDR1 SGDLS, CDR2 YYNGEE. CDR3 length: 16 residues. V lost 1 base to trimming and J lost 9 bases; unmatched junction nucleotides: 5.

V gene TRBV21-1 combines with J gene TRBJ2-3; the table's D gene call, TRBD2, was not cross checked with the DNA. TRBV21-1 is annotated as a pseudogene. The CDR3 length is 11 residues. The CDR3, as DNA: TGTGCCAGCCGAGGAACAGATACGCAGTATTTT. Translated, it gives CASRGTDTQYF.

The chain links TRBV25-1 to TRBJ2-5, with TRBD2 identical over 8 bases. Losses at the gene ends were 2 bases for V and 1 base for J; bases not matched to a gene: 9. This CDR3 spans 17 amino acids. Germline lookup yields CDR1 MGHDK and CDR2 SYGVNS. The CDR3 DNA follows: TGTGCCAGCAGTGAAGACCTTGCGGGGGGATTCCAAGAGACCCAGTACTTC. Translated, it gives CASSEDLAGGFQETQYF.

This clone has just one count. The chain employs TRBV4-3 and TRBJ1-2; perhaps TRBD1 as D (5 bases). The germline gives CDR1 LGHNA, CDR2 YSLEER. The CDR3 covers 15 residues. The V gene lost 1 base and the J gene lost 8 bases, with 17 bases spanning the gap. The CDR3 is CASSQGVVGLSGYTF. The CDR3 DNA follows: TGCGCCAGCAGCCAAGGTGTTGTGGGGCTGTCCGGCTACACCTTC.

The rearrangement uses TRBV6-6 and TRBJ2-7; perhaps TRBD2 as D (6 bases). Germline V CDR1 and CDR2: MNHNY, SVGAGI (reference sequence). The V end was cut by 10 bases, the J end by 6 bases, with 16 bases between. The CDR3 has 12 amino acids. CDR3 residues: CATLGGIGEQYF. CDR3 sequence (DNA): TGTGCCACCCTAGGAGGGATCGGCGAGCAGTACTTC.

V is TRBV5-1 and J is TRBJ1-1; D possibly corresponds to TRBD1 (5 bases). The germline CDR1 and CDR2 sequences are SGHRS and YFSETQ. The CDR3 runs to 14 residues. V lost 5 bases and J 4 bases, leaving 15 bases between the germline ends. Here the CDR3 DNA reads TGCGCCAGCAGAAAGACATTTCAGGGCACTGAAGCTTTCTTT. This codes for CASRKTFQGTEAFF.

This clone showed up just once. The chain is built from TRBV5-1 and TRBJ1-1; D is possibly TRBD1 (5 bases). The CDR3 loop spans 16 amino acids. The germline gives CDR1 SGHRS, CDR2 YFSETQ. The V end was cut by 0 bases, the J end by 2 bases, with 14 bases between. The CDR3 region is CASSLATASPNTEAFF. CDR3 DNA: TGCGCCAGCAGCTTGGCGACAGCCAGTCCCAACACTGAAGCTTTCTTT.

This clone was picked up a small number of times. The genes are TRBV4-1 and TRBJ2-1; TRBD2 matches at 8 bases. Germline V gene lookup returns CDR1 MGHRA and CDR2 YSYEKL. Trimming removed 2 bases from V and 1 base from J; junction bases left unmatched: 7. The CDR3 spans 17 residues. CDR3 sequence reads: CASSQSSTSDSYNEQFF. The CDR3 region has the DNA TGCGCCAGCAGCCAATCCTCGACTAGCGATTCCTACAATGAGCAGTTCTTC.

V usage is TRBV9 and J usage is TRBJ2-5; 13 bases line up with TRBD2. Germline V gene sequence: CDR1 SGDLS, CDR2 YYNGEE. V trimming: 3 bases; J trimming: 5 bases; junction bases outside the gene matches: 7. The CDR3 spans 16 residues. This CDR3 is CASSEGLAGIGETQYF. DNA of the CDR3: TGTGCCAGCAGCGAGGGACTAGCGGGGATAGGCGAGACCCAGTACTTC.

V usage is TRBV27 and J usage is TRBJ2-7, with TRBD2 matching over 7 bases. J was trimmed by 6 bases and V by 8 bases; bases with no gene match: 13. Germline assignment: CDR1 MNHEY and CDR2 SMNVEV (reference sequence). The CDR3 consists of 14 residues. In DNA form, the CDR3 reads TGTGCCAGCCACTTGGGAGGGCGGTTTACCGAGCAGTACTTC. This codes for CASHLGGRFTEQYF.

The chain joins TRBV13 to TRBJ2-3; 8 bases are shared with TRBD1. Trimming at V came to 5 bases and at J to 6 bases, leaving 10 bases not matched to a gene. Looked up from germline, CDR1 is PRHDT and CDR2 is FYEKMQ (reference sequence). CDR3 length: 15 residues. The chain's CDR3 is CASSPLQGVSDTQYF. DNA for the CDR3: TGTGCCAGCAGCCCGCTACAGGGGGTTTCTGATACGCAGTATTTT. The complete variable domain, with remaining parts taken from reference TRBV13 and TRBJ2-3, reads AAGVIQSPRHLIKEKRETATLKCYPIPRHDTVYWYQQGPGQDPQFLISFYEKMQSDKGSIPDRFSAQQFSDYHSELNMSSLELGDSALYFCASSPLQGVSDTQYFGPGTRLTVL.

The chain joins TRBV6-7 to TRBJ1-2; TRBD1 matches at 7 bases. TRBV6-7 is an ORF; its function is uncertain. The trim removed 7 bases at V and 4 bases at J, leaving 12 bases unmatched. This CDR3 is 15 amino acids long. DNA of the CDR3: TGTGCCAGCACCGAGAGAGGGGACAGATTCTATGGCTACACCTTC. This codes for CASTERGDRFYGYTF.

V and J are TRBV6-4 and TRBJ2-1; D perhaps matches TRBD2 (5 bases). V lost 3 bases, J lost 7 bases, and 10 bases lay in between. The CDR3 contains 13 residues. Germline V CDR1 and CDR2: MRHNA, SNTAGT. The CDR3 DNA sequence: TGTGCCAGCAGTGAGCCGGGAACGAATGAGCAGTTCTTC. This sequence encodes CASSEPGTNEQFF.

The chain is built from TRBV6-4 and TRBJ2-3; 11 nucleotides align to TRBD2. CDR1 is MRHNA and CDR2 is SNTAGT in the germline V gene. J lost 4 bases, V lost 2 bases, and 5 bases had no gene match. CDR3 length: 16 residues. CDR3 nucleotides: TGTGCCAGCAGTGACAATAGCGGGGGGGCCGCAGATACGCAGTATTTT. This translates into CASSDNSGGAADTQYF.

This clone was found a few times. This chain links TRBV9 with TRBJ1-2; unclear D gene. This CDR3 has 13 amino acids. CDR1 and CDR2 (germline): SGDLS, YYNGEE. V was trimmed by 0 bases and J by 2 bases, leaving 5 bases between them. The CDR3 bases are TGTGCCAGCAGCGTAGTACAGAACTATGGCTACACCTTC. Translating it yields CASSVVQNYGYTF.

This rearrangement joins TRBV7-9 to TRBJ2-7; D is perhaps TRBD2 (6 bases). Germline values: CDR1 SEHNR, CDR2 FQNEAQ (reference sequence). The CDR3 is 13 amino acids. The V gene lost 5 bases and the J gene lost 3 bases, with 11 bases spanning the gap. The CDR3 sequence: CASSGRLDYEQYF. Written as DNA, the CDR3 is TGTGCCAGCAGCGGGAGGCTTGACTACGAGCAGTACTTC.

CDR3 DNA sequence: TGTGCCAGCAGCTTAGCCCCGCAGGGCGCAGGATCACCCCTCCACTTT. Its protein is CASSLAPQGAGSPLHF. V and J are TRBV13 and TRBJ1-6; D may be TRBD1 (5 bases). There are 16 residues in the CDR3. V dropped 1 base and J dropped 10 bases, with 17 bases sitting between them. CDR1 PRHDT and CDR2 FYEKMQ come from the germline V gene (reference sequence).

The V call is TRBV28, the J call TRBJ2-7, with TRBD1 as a possible D gene (6 bases). CDR1 is MDHEN and CDR2 is SYDVKM in the germline V gene. CDR3 length equals 13 residues. The V and J ends lost 5 bases and 3 bases respectively, with 11 bases between them. This CDR3 is CASSTGQLYEQYF. The DNA of the CDR3 is TGTGCCAGCAGTACGGGACAACTCTACGAGCAGTACTTC.

J is TRBJ2-7 and V is TRBV15; 10 nucleotides agree with TRBD2. V lost 0 bases and J lost 2; bases outside the gene matches: 10. The CDR3 sequence is 18 residues long. The germline V gene has CDR1 LNHNV and CDR2 YYDKDF (reference sequence). CDR3 nucleotide sequence: TGTGCCACCAGCAGAGATCTCCTAGCGGGGGTACGAACCTACGAGCAGTACTTC. It translates to CATSRDLLAGVRTYEQYF. Full variable domain (rest looked up from reference TRBV15 and TRBJ2-7): DAMVIQNPRYQVTQFGKPVTLSCSQTLNHNVMYWYQQKSSQAPKLLFHYYDKDFNNEADTPDNFQSRRPNTSFCFLDIRSPGLGDTAMYLCATSRDLLAGVRTYEQYFGPGTRLTVT.

V is TRBV4-2 and J is TRBJ1-1; 8 bases align to TRBD1. V dropped 4 bases and J dropped 3; count of bases not matched to a gene: 7. CDR1 and CDR2 (germline): LGHNA, YNFKEQ. The CDR3 runs 15 residues. CDR3 in amino acids: CASSPRQGRDTEAFF. CDR3 sequence (DNA): TGTGCCAGCAGCCCTCGACAGGGGCGGGACACTGAAGCTTTCTTT.

The chain links TRBV28 to TRBJ1-2; tentatively, D is TRBD1 (5 bases). The V gene's germline CDR1 is MDHEN and CDR2 SYDVKM. V was cut by 1 base and J by 7 bases, with 10 bases left in between. This CDR3 is 13 amino acids long. The CDR3 DNA reads TGTGCCAGCAGTTTATTAGGGGTGGCTGGCTACACCTTC. This translates into CASSLLGVAGYTF.

J is TRBJ2-2 and V is TRBV11-2; TRBD1 matches at 10 bases. The trim removed 3 bases at V and 6 bases at J, leaving 7 bases unmatched. This CDR3 comprises 16 residues. CDR1 SGHAT and CDR2 FQNNGV come from the germline V gene. The CDR3 protein is CASSLSTGTGAGELFF. The DNA for the CDR3 is TGTGCCAGCAGCTTGTCAACCGGGACAGGGGCCGGGGAGCTGTTTTTT.